This TCR beta chain came from a study of cytomegalovirus exposure and HLA in healthy donors. Overall study context: The study's early data release held around 85 million unique TCRs from HLA-typed donors.

Germline V lookup: CDR1 SGHKS, CDR2 YYEKEE (reference sequence). V dropped 2 bases and J dropped 6; count of bases not matched to a gene: 14. The CDR3 totals 17 residues. About this clone: Its antigen is not identified.

Study-wide results and limits: Segments of the TCR beta V type were, in most cases, productive about 87% or about 30% of the time in an earlier analysis. Links to common viral pathogens appeared, in a later analysis, for several of the most significant clusters. A later analysis found that most CMV-associated TCR beta chains appeared HLA-restricted.

The PCR was carried out with 60 Vbeta primers and 13 Jbeta primers. The table came from immunoSEQ multiplex PCR; TCRdb's copy has only in-frame clones and leaves some out. Among approximately 160,000 clones, 75% to 90% were seen once, and the ten largest hold about 4.3%. This clonotype was sampled from a woman aged 45-65 years in good health and CMV-seropositive. The sample taken for sequencing was PBMCs. This rearrangement joins TRBV5-5 to TRBJ2-3, with 8 bases fitting TRBD1. The CDR3 is CASSFSSSTGDIDTQYF. DNA of the CDR3: TGTGCCAGCAGCTTCTCTTCCTCGACAGGGGATATCGATACGCAGTATTTT.